Here is one T cell receptor (beta chain) with its context. This entry belongs to a study of post-analysis software for immune sequencing data. Researchers reported that TCR beta cDNA libraries carried unique molecular identifiers. The authors obtained some 500,000 cDNA molecules from roughly 1 to 10 million T cells. One entry per CDR3 protein, called by TCRdb with MiXCR from the PCR reads. The profile shows 820,000 or so distinct CDR3 sequences, about 53% of them singletons. The sequence was obtained from a girl between 5 and 17 years old with multiple sclerosis. What was sequenced was blood.

The CDR3 spells CSAKRDRFQNEQFF. Here the CDR3 DNA reads TGCAGTGCTAAAAGGGACAGGTTCCAGAATGAGCAGTTCTTC. The J gene is TRBJ2-1, the V gene TRBV20-1; 8 bases fit TRBD1. The V gene's germline CDR1 is DFQATT and CDR2 SNEGSKA (reference sequence). The V segment lost 4 bases and the J segment 7 bases; nucleotides outside the gene matches: 9. The CDR3 has 14 residues.